Sequencing of this T cell receptor beta chain was carried out in a study of T cell responses to AZD1222 COVID-19 vaccine. Study findings and constraints: It was only a handful of AZD1222 recipients who were seropositive at baseline. An increase in Spike-specific TCR breadth and depth was observed after two AZD1222 doses. Reports indicate that nearly half of spike-specific TCRs are directed at unmutated variant regions. Clonal diversity was possibly underestimated, and the donors were mostly white British, with more females.

The data were produced by immunoSEQ multiplex PCR, yet TCRdb's version contains in-frame clones alone and is incomplete. The sample has 110,000 to 150,000 clones, around 90% seen once. From germline, CDR1 is SGHRS and CDR2 YFSETQ. This CDR3 spans 14 amino acids. The trim removed 4 bases at V and 5 bases at J, leaving 7 bases unmatched. About this clone itself: The antigen remains undetermined.

The specimen comprised peripheral blood, sampled on day 0 of AZD1222 vaccination. The clonotype was recovered from an adult in good health. The rearrangement links TRBV5-1 to TRBJ2-5; 8 bases are shared with TRBD1. CDR3 nucleotides: TGCGCCAGCAGCCCCCGGACAGGGTCGGAGACCCAGTACTTC. Translating it yields CASSPRTGSETQYF.